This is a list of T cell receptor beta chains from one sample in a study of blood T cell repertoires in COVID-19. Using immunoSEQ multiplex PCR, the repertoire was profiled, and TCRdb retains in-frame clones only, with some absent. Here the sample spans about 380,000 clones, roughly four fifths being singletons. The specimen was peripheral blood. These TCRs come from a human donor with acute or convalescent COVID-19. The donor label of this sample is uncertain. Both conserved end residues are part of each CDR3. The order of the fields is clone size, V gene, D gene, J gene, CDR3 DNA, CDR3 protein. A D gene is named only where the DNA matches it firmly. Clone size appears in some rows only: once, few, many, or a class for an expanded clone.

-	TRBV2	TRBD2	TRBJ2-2	TGTGCCAGCAGTGAAGCACGAGGAGCGGGAGGTGGTGGGGAGCTGTTTTTT	CASSEARGAGGGGELFF
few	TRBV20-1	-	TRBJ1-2	TGCAGTGCTAGTCGGGGAGGGCCCTATGGCTACACCTTC	CSASRGGPYGYTF
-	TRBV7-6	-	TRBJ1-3	TGTGCCAGCAGCTTAGTCGGCGGGAACACCATATATTTT	CASSLVGGNTIYF
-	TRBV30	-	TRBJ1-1	TGTGCCTGGAACTTGAACACTGAAGCTTTCTTT	CAWNLNTEAFF
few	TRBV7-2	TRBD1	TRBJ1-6	TGTGCCAGCAGCCTTAGCGGAGGACAGGGAGCACCCCTCCACTTT	CASSLSGGQGAPLHF
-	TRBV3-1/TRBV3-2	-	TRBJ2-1	TGTGCCAGCAGCACAGGACGCATGCTGCCGTTCTTC	CASSTGRMLPFF
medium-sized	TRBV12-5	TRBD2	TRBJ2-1	TGTGCTAGTGGCGAGCGGGACTCCTACAATGAGCAGTTCTTC	CASGERDSYNEQFF
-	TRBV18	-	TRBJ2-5	TGTGCCAGCTCACTTGACAGGATCCAAGAGACCCAGTACTTC	CASSLDRIQETQYF
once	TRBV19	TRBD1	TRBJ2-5	TGTGCCAGTAGCATTGGGACAGCGGTGTACCAAGAGACCCAGTACTTC	CASSIGTAVYQETQYF
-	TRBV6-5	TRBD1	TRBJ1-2	TGTGCCAGCAGAAAAACCGGGACAGGGATTGTTGGCTACACCTTC	CASRKTGTGIVGYTF
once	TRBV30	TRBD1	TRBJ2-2	TGTGCCTGGAGCGACAGGGGGTTAACCGGGGAGCTGTTTTTT	CAWSDRGLTGELFF
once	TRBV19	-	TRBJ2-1	TGTGCCAGTAGTATAGAACTAGGTCGTGAGCAGTTCTTC	CASSIELGREQFF
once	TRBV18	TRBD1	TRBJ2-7	TGTGCCAGCTCACACCGGGACAGGTACTACGAGCAGTACTTC	CASSHRDRYYEQYF
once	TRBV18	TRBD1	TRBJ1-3	TGTGCCAGCTCACCCAAGGGACAGTTGAACGGAAACACCATATATTTT	CASSPKGQLNGNTIYF
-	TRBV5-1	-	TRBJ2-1	TGCGCCAGCAGATTCGAGGGAGTCCCAAGTGAGCAGTTCTTC	CASRFEGVPSEQFF
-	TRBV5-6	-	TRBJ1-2	TGTGCCAGCAGCTTGAGGTTCCTCAGAGGAGCTAACTATGGCTACACCTTC	CASSLRFLRGANYGYTF
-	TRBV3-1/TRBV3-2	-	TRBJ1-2	TGTGCCAGCAGCCAAGAGTCCGAGGGCGACTATGGCTACACCTTC	CASSQESEGDYGYTF
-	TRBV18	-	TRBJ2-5	TGTGCCAGCTCACCACCAACGCCCAGGGGTGGGACCCAGTACTTC	CASSPPTPRGGTQYF
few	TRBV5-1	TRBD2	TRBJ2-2	TGCGCCAGCAGCTTGAGGGCTAGCGGGGGTTCCGGGGAGCTGTTTTTT	CASSLRASGGSGELFF
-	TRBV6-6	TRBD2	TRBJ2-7	TGTGCCAGCAGTTTGGGGATAACTAGCGGGAGCTACGAGCAGTACTTC	CASSLGITSGSYEQYF
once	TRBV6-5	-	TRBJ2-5	TGTGCCAGCAGCCGACAGCTAGGCCAAGAGACCCAGTACTTC	CASSRQLGQETQYF
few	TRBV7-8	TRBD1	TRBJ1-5	TGTGCCAGCAGCTTCGTGACGGGACAGGTTTCTAGCCAGCCCCAGCATTTT	CASSFVTGQVSSQPQHF
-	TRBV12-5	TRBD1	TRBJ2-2	TGTGCTAGTGGACCAACTCTGGGACAGGGGGACACCGGGGAGCTGTTTTTT	CASGPTLGQGDTGELFF
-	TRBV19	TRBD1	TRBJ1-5	TGTGCCAGTAGTATCCGAATACAGGGGTATAGCAATCAGCCCCAGCATTTT	CASSIRIQGYSNQPQHF
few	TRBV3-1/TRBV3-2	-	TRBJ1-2	TGTGCCAGCAGCCAATACTCCGGGAGTCCAAACTATGGCTACACCTTC	CASSQYSGSPNYGYTF
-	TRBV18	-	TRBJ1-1	TGTGCCAGCTCACCCCTGGGAGACGCGAACACTGAAGCTTTCTTT	CASSPLGDANTEAFF
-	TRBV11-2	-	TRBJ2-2	TGTGCCAGCAGGACAGGATGGGAGCTGTTTTTT	CASRTGWELFF
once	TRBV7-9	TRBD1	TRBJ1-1	TGTGCCAGCAGCCCGACAGGGGGCCATACTGAAGCTTTCTTT	CASSPTGGHTEAFF
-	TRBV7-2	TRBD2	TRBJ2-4	TGTGCCAGCAGCATCACTAGCGGGAGACGATTCAACATTCAGTACTTC	CASSITSGRRFNIQYF
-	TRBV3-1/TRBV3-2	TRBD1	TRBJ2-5	TGTGCCAGCAGCCTTCGGACAGGGGGGAAGGAGACCCAGTACTTC	CASSLRTGGKETQYF
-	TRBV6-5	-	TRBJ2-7	TGTGCCAGCACCGAAAATACGGCCTACGAGCAGTACTTC	CASTENTAYEQYF
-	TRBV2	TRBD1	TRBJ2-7	TGTGCCAGCACTAACCACGACAGGGTCTACGAGCAGTACTTC	CASTNHDRVYEQYF
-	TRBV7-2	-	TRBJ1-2	TGTGCCAGCAGCTTAGCAGTTCGGGCTAACTATGGCTACACCTTC	CASSLAVRANYGYTF
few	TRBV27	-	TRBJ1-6	TGTGCCAGCAGTGCCTACCCCAGGGTCCCTAATTCACCCCTCCACTTT	CASSAYPRVPNSPLHF
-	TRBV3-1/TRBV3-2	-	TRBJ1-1	TGTGCCAGCAGCCACCGCAAGCTGAACACTGAAGCTTTCTTT	CASSHRKLNTEAFF
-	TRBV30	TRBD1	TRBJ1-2	TGTGCCTGGAGAGCGACAGGGACCTATGGCTACACCTTC	CAWRATGTYGYTF
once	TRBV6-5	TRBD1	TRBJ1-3	TGTGCCAGCAGAAGGACAGGGACTGGAAACACCATATATTTT	CASRRTGTGNTIYF
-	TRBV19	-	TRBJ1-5	TGTGCCAGTAGGATGAGAGGTAGCAATCAGCCCCAGCATTTT	CASRMRGSNQPQHF
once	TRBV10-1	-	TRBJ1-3	TGCGCCAGCAATGCGTCCCTCTCTGGAAACACCATATATTTT	CASNASLSGNTIYF